A selection of T cell receptor beta chains follows, all from one sample in a study of cytomegalovirus exposure and HLA in healthy donors. TCRdb keeps only in-frame clones here, not all; method: immunoSEQ multiplex PCR. The sample lists over 200,000 clones; almost 85% were seen once. The specimen sequenced was PBMCs. The receptors shown here come from a woman between 35 and 50 years old in good health and CMV-seronegative. The CDR3 runs from the conserved cysteine through the conserved F or W. The D gene is left open where the match is weak. Clone size is given for some rows only: seen once, a few or many times, or a class if the clone is expanded.

d_gene	v_gene	abundance	j_gene	CDR3nt	CDR3aa
NA	TRBV27	NA	TRBJ2-5	TGTGCCAGCAGTTTATGGGCAGGGTTAAGCCAAGAGACCCAGTACTTC	CASSLWAGLSQETQYF
NA	TRBV11-2	once	TRBJ2-7	TGTGCCAGCAGCTTTCTTAGGGGGAAAGAGGAAATCTACGAGCAGTACTTC	CASSFLRGKEEIYEQYF
TRBD1	TRBV6-5	once	TRBJ2-7	TGTGCCAGCAGTAGACAGGGGATCTACGAGCAGTACTTC	CASSRQGIYEQYF
NA	TRBV28	NA	TRBJ1-1	TGTGCCAGCAGGACTCAGGGCACTGAAGCTTTCTTT	CASRTQGTEAFF
NA	TRBV9	NA	TRBJ1-2	TGTGCCAGCAGCTCCCGAGGTGGCTACACCTTC	CASSSRGGYTF
TRBD1	TRBV9	NA	TRBJ2-5	TGTGCCAGCAGCGCCCGGGACAGGGGAACAGAGACCCAGTACTTC	CASSARDRGTETQYF
TRBD1	TRBV18	NA	TRBJ1-3	TGTGCCAGCTCACGGGACAGGGGATCTGGAAACACCATATATTTT	CASSRDRGSGNTIYF
NA	TRBV7-8	NA	TRBJ2-3	TGTGCCAGCAGCCCAACATACACAGATACGCAGTATTTT	CASSPTYTDTQYF
NA	TRBV7-2	NA	TRBJ1-4	TGTGCCAGCAGCTTATTTGGGCCTCAGGAAAAACTGTTTTTT	CASSLFGPQEKLFF
NA	TRBV2	NA	TRBJ1-1	TGTGCCAGCAGCCCAAACCGGCAGGGGCTCGTCGAAGCTTTCTTT	CASSPNRQGLVEAFF
TRBD2	TRBV15	NA	TRBJ2-5	TGTGCCACCAGCATGACTAGCGGGACTCAACTCCAAGAGACCCAGTACTTC	CATSMTSGTQLQETQYF
NA	TRBV5-6	NA	TRBJ1-6	TGTGCCAGCAGCTTCAGGGTCTCCTATAATTCACCCCTCCACTTT	CASSFRVSYNSPLHF
TRBD2	TRBV7-9	NA	TRBJ2-2	TGTGCCAGCAGCCTTAAGGGAGGGTATGGCACCGGGGAGCTGTTTTTT	CASSLKGGYGTGELFF
NA	TRBV5-1	NA	TRBJ2-1	TGCGCCAGCAGCGAAGAACCCAGCGCGACCTACAATGAGCAGTTCTTC	CASSEEPSATYNEQFF
TRBD1	TRBV7-8	NA	TRBJ2-5	TGTGCCAGCAGCCCAGGGGGCCGGGAGACCCAGTACTTC	CASSPGGRETQYF
TRBD2	TRBV18	NA	TRBJ2-3	TGTGCCAGCTCACCCACTAGCGGGGCCCTCGGCACAGATACGCAGTATTTT	CASSPTSGALGTDTQYF
TRBD1	TRBV4-2	NA	TRBJ1-2	TGTGCCAGCAGCCAAGATGGGACAGGGGCTAACTATGGCTACACCTTC	CASSQDGTGANYGYTF
NA	TRBV11-3	NA	TRBJ1-1	TGTGCCAGCAGCTTATCGGGGTCCGGTGAAGCTTTCTTT	CASSLSGSGEAFF
NA	TRBV7-2	NA	TRBJ1-4	TGTGCCAGCAGCAGTCAGGGTAGAGGAACTAATGAAAAACTGTTTTTT	CASSSQGRGTNEKLFF
TRBD2	TRBV5-1	NA	TRBJ2-1	TGCGCCAGCAGCACCCGACTAGCCGGAGTGCCCCTGGTCTTC	CASSTRLAGVPLVF
NA	TRBV27	NA	TRBJ1-2	TGTGCCAGCAAGAGGGAGTTGGAATATGGCTACACCTTC	CASKRELEYGYTF
NA	TRBV10-3	once	TRBJ2-3	TGTGCCATCAGTGAGGTCCGGGTTGAGGATACGCAGTATTTT	CAISEVRVEDTQYF
TRBD1	TRBV6-1	NA	TRBJ1-2	TGTGCCAGCAGGAGGACAGGGTTGATTAACTATGGCTACACCTTC	CASRRTGLINYGYTF
NA	TRBV5-1	NA	TRBJ2-2	TGCGCCAGCAGCTTTAGACAGGGAGGCACCGGGGAGCTGTTTTTT	CASSFRQGGTGELFF
NA	TRBV11-3	NA	TRBJ2-2	TGTGCCAGCAGCCCCCCCTCTCACCGGGGAGGCGGGGAGCTGTTTTTT	CASSPPSHRGGGELFF
NA	TRBV6-5	NA	TRBJ2-2	TGTGCCAGCAGTTACACGGGGAACACCGGGGAGCTGTTTTTT	CASSYTGNTGELFF
NA	TRBV30	NA	TRBJ1-1	TGTGCCTGGACTCGGGAACTAGCCTACACTGAAGCTTTCTTT	CAWTRELAYTEAFF
TRBD2	TRBV19	NA	TRBJ2-7	TGTGCCAGTAGTATATCCCTTATAGCGGGGGGGCCAATCGAGCAGTACTTC	CASSISLIAGGPIEQYF
TRBD2	TRBV27	NA	TRBJ2-2	TGTGCCAGCAGGACTAGCGGGGGGGCCGGCGGGGAGCTGTTTTTT	CASRTSGGAGGELFF
NA	TRBV29-1	few	TRBJ1-4	TGCAGCGCCCGCGGGGGGCAGGAAAAACTGTTTTTT	CSARGGQEKLFF
TRBD2	TRBV2	NA	TRBJ2-1	TGTGCCAGCAGTGACGAGCCGGGGGGGATCGACAATGAGCAGTTCTTC	CASSDEPGGIDNEQFF
TRBD1	TRBV2	NA	TRBJ1-6	TGTGCCAGCGCGCAGCTACCCTGGACAGGGGGCTTGCGAAATTCACCCCTCCACTTT	CASAQLPWTGGLRNSPLHF
NA	TRBV14	NA	TRBJ2-3	TGTGCCAGCAGCCAAGATGGAGGTGTGCCAGATACGCAGTATTTT	CASSQDGGVPDTQYF
TRBD1	TRBV7-3	NA	TRBJ2-1	TGTGCCAGCAGCCCGACAGGGGGGCATGAGCAGTTCTTC	CASSPTGGHEQFF
TRBD2	TRBV19	NA	TRBJ2-7	TGTGCCAGTAGTACCGGGGGGGAAGGATACGAGCAGTACTTC	CASSTGGEGYEQYF
TRBD1	TRBV7-9	few	TRBJ1-5	TGTGCCAGCAGCCAAGAGGGACAGGGGAATCAGCCCCAGCATTTT	CASSQEGQGNQPQHF
TRBD2	TRBV9	once	TRBJ2-4	TGTGCCAGCAGCGTAGCCGGTAGCGGGGGGGCCCGGGACATTCAGTACTTC	CASSVAGSGGARDIQYF
TRBD1	TRBV18	NA	TRBJ1-5	TGTGCCAGCTCACCCGGAGACAGGGAAGTTCAGCCCCAGCATTTT	CASSPGDREVQPQHF
TRBD1	TRBV28	NA	TRBJ1-5	TGTGCCAGCAGCATGGACAGGGGACATCAGCCCCAGCATTTT	CASSMDRGHQPQHF
TRBD2	TRBV11-2	NA	TRBJ2-3	TGTGCCAGCAGATTAGCGGGGGGTAGCACAGATACGCAGTATTTT	CASRLAGGSTDTQYF
NA	TRBV18	NA	TRBJ2-6	TGTGCCAGCTCACCGAGTATTTCTGGGGCCAACGTCCTGACTTTC	CASSPSISGANVLTF
TRBD2	TRBV5-1	NA	TRBJ2-2	TGCGCCAGCAGCCGGACTAGCGGGAACACCGGGGAGCTGTTTTTT	CASSRTSGNTGELFF
TRBD1	TRBV4-3	NA	TRBJ2-2	TGCGCCAGCAGCCAAGCCCTCGCGACAGGGGGGTTTAGACTTTGGACCGGGGAGCTGTTTTTT	CASSQALATGGFRLWTGELFF
TRBD1	TRBV6-1	NA	TRBJ2-5	TGTGCCAGCAGTAAGACAGGGACAGAGACCCAGTACTTC	CASSKTGTETQYF
TRBD1	TRBV6-5	NA	TRBJ2-6	TGTGCCAGCACCGAGGACAGGGCTGGGGCCAACGTCCTGACTTTC	CASTEDRAGANVLTF
TRBD1	TRBV5-4	once	TRBJ2-7	TGTGCCAGCAGCTTTGGACAGGGGGAACATTTGGTAATAGGATACGAGCAGTACTTC	CASSFGQGEHLVIGYEQYF
NA	TRBV7-2	NA	TRBJ1-2	TGTGCCAGCAGCTTAGGGGGGGGTATAGCCCTTGGCTATGGCTACACCTTC	CASSLGGGIALGYGYTF
NA	TRBV7-2	NA	TRBJ1-1	TGTGCCAGCAGCTTGGACAGACACACTGAAGCTTTCTTT	CASSLDRHTEAFF
TRBD1	TRBV5-4	NA	TRBJ1-1	TGTGCCAGCAGCTTGCTACAGGGGCTGGGCACTGAAGCTTTCTTT	CASSLLQGLGTEAFF
TRBD1	TRBV9	NA	TRBJ2-7	TGTGCCAGCAGCGTAGGACAGGGCACCTACGAGCAGTACTTC	CASSVGQGTYEQYF
TRBD2	TRBV28	NA	TRBJ2-3	TGTGCCAGCATCCCGGGGGGGCCGACAGATACGCAGTATTTT	CASIPGGPTDTQYF